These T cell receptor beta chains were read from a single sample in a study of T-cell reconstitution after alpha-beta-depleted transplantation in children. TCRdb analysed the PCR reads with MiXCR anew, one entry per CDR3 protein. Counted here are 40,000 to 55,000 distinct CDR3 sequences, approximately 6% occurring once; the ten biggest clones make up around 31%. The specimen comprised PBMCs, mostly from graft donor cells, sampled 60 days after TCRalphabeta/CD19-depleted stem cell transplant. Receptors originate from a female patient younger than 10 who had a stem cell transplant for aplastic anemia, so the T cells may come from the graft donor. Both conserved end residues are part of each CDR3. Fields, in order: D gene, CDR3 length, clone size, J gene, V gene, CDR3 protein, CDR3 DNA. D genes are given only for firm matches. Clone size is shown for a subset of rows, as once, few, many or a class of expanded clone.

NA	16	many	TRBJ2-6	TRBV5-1	CASSLRIGSGANVLTF	TGCGCCAGCAGCTTGAGGATTGGTTCTGGGGCCAACGTCCTGACTTTC
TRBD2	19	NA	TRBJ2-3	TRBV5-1	CASSRTFKVAGDSTDTQYF	TGCGCCAGCAGCCGGACATTTAAGGTAGCGGGGGATAGCACAGATACGCAGTATTTT
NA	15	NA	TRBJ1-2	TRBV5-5	CASSLAGILSRELTF	TGTGCCAGCAGCTTGGCCGGGATCCTATCCCGAGAGCTCACCTTC
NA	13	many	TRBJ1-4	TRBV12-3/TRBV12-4	CASSLGAGGKLFF	TGTGCCAGCAGTTTGGGAGCGGGAGGGAAACTGTTTTTT
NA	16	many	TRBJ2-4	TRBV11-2	CASSFERKGAKNIQYF	TGTGCCAGCAGCTTCGAACGGAAAGGGGCCAAAAACATTCAGTACTTC
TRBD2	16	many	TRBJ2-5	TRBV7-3	CASSLRASGSGETQYF	TGTGCCAGCAGCTTAAGGGCTAGCGGGAGTGGAGAGACCCAGTACTTC
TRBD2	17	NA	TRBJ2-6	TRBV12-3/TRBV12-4	CASSALAGGTGANVLTF	TGTGCCAGCAGTGCACTAGCGGGGGGGACTGGGGCCAACGTCCTGACTTTC
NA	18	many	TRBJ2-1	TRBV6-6	CASSDRSRYRGAYNEQFF	TGTGCCAGCAGCGACAGGTCCAGGTACCGGGGGGCCTACAATGAGCAGTTCTTC
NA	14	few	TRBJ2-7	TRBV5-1	CASSSGTARWEQYF	TGCGCCAGCAGCTCCGGGACGGCGAGGTGGGAGCAGTACTTC
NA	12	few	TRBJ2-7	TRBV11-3	CASSLHSYEQYF	TGTGCCAGCAGCTTACACTCCTACGAGCAGTACTTC
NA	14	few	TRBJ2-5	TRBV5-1	CASSPTTSTETQYF	TGCGCCAGCAGCCCGACTACCTCCACAGAGACCCAGTACTTC
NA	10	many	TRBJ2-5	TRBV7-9	CASSLETQYF	TGTGCCAGCAGCTTAGAGACCCAGTACTTC
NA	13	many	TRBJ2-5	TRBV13	CASSIRIQETQYF	TGTGCCAGCAGCATAAGAATCCAAGAGACCCAGTACTTC
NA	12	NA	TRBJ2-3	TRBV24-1	CATSVTTDTQYF	TGTGCCACCAGTGTCACCACAGATACGCAGTATTTT
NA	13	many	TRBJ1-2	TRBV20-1	CSASGTTLYGYTF	TGCAGTGCTTCCGGGACAACCCTCTATGGCTACACCTTC
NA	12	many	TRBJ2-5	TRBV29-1	CSVEHSGETQYF	TGCAGCGTTGAACACAGCGGGGAGACCCAGTACTTC
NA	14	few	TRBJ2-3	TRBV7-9	CASSLSSGPDTQYF	TGTGCCAGCAGCCTCTCTTCCGGGCCAGATACGCAGTATTTT
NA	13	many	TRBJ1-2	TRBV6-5	CASRPHSDYGYTF	TGTGCCAGCAGGCCCCACAGCGACTATGGCTACACCTTC
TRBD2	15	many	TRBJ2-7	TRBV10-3	CAISGGLAGPYEQYF	TGTGCCATCAGTGGGGGACTAGCGGGACCCTACGAGCAGTACTTC
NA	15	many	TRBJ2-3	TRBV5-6	CASSLVPGVPSTQYF	TGTGCCAGCAGCTTGGTACCGGGCGTCCCCAGTACGCAGTATTTT
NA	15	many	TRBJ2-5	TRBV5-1	CASRYQLGPSETQYF	TGCGCCAGCAGGTATCAATTGGGGCCCTCTGAGACCCAGTACTTC
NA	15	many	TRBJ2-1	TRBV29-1	CSVECFLSSYNEQFF	TGCAGCGTTGAATGTTTCCTAAGCTCCTACAATGAGCAGTTCTTC
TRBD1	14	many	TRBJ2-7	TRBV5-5	CASSYSGQGDEQYF	TGTGCCAGCAGCTACTCCGGACAGGGAGACGAGCAGTACTTC
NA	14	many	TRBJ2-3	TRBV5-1	CASSFGHQQDTQYF	TGCGCCAGCAGCTTCGGACACCAACAAGATACGCAGTATTTT
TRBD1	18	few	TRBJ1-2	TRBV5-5	CASSPGQRISDTGYGYTF	TGTGCCAGCAGCCCGGGACAGAGGATAAGTGATACGGGATATGGCTACACCTTC
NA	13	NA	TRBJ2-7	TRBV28	CASSLIFLYEQYF	TGTGCCAGCAGTTTAATCTTTCTCTACGAGCAGTACTTC
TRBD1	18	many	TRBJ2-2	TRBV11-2	CASSPRTGRLENTGELFF	TGTGCCAGCAGCCCTCGGACAGGCCGGCTGGAAAACACCGGGGAGCTGTTTTTT
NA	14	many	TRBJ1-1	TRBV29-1	CSVQQGLRNTEAFF	TGCAGCGTTCAACAGGGCCTCAGGAACACTGAAGCTTTCTTT
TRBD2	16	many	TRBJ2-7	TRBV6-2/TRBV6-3	CASTRVSGSGSYEQYF	TGTGCCAGCACCAGGGTCAGCGGGAGCGGGTCCTACGAGCAGTACTTC
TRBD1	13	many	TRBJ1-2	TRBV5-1	CASSLTGGAGYTF	TGCGCCAGCAGCTTGACAGGGGGCGCTGGCTACACCTTC
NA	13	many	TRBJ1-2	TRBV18	CASSPGGDLACTF	TGTGCCAGCTCACCAGGCGGGGACCTCGCGTGCACCTTC
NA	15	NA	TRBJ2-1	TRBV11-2	CASSLARGSYNEQFF	TGTGCCAGCAGCTTAGCCAGGGGCTCTTACAATGAGCAGTTCTTC
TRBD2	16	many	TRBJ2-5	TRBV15	CATRGLAGETQETQYF	TGTGCCACCAGGGGACTAGCGGGAGAGACCCAAGAGACCCAGTACTTC
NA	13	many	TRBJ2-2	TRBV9	CASSVADTGELFF	TGTGCCAGCAGCGTAGCTGATACCGGGGAGCTGTTTTTT
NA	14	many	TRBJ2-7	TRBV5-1	CASSSDHPPYEQYF	TGCGCCAGCAGCTCCGATCATCCTCCTTACGAGCAGTACTTC
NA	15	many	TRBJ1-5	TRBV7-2	CASSLSGNSNQPQHF	TGTGCCAGCAGCTTAAGTGGTAATAGCAATCAGCCCCAGCATTTT
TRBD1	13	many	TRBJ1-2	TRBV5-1	CASSPQDRDGYTF	TGCGCCAGCAGCCCGCAGGACAGGGATGGCTACACCTTC
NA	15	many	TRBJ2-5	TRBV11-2	CASSLGLGTQETQYF	TGTGCCAGCAGCTTGGGCCTCGGGACTCAAGAGACCCAGTACTTC
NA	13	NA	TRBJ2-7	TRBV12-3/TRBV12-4	CASRGTVGNEQYF	TGTGCCAGCAGGGGGACGGTCGGGAATGAGCAGTACTTC
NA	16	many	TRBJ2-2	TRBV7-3	CASSLKYSFNTGELFF	TGTGCCAGCAGCTTAAAGTATAGTTTCAACACCGGGGAGCTGTTTTTT
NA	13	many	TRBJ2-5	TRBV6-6	CASSYAREGTQYF	TGTGCCAGCAGTTACGCCCGAGAGGGGACCCAGTACTTC
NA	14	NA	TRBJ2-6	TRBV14	CASRQNTGANVLTF	TGTGCCAGCAGACAGAACACCGGGGCCAACGTCCTGACTTTC
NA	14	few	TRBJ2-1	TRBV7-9	CASSLRGARDEQFF	TGTGCCAGCAGTCTGAGGGGAGCGAGGGATGAGCAGTTCTTC
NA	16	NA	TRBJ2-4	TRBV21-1	CASSKRPSGTKNIQYF	TGTGCCAGCAGCAAAAGGCCTAGCGGGACCAAAAACATTCAGTACTTC
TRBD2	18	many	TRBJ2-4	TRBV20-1	CSAAGQLGGILAKNIQYF	TGCAGTGCTGCGGGGCAGCTCGGGGGGATTCTAGCCAAAAACATTCAGTACTTC
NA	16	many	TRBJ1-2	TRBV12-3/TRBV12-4	CASSPSTYSPNYGYTF	TGTGCCAGCAGCCCTTCTACATACTCCCCTAACTATGGCTACACCTTC
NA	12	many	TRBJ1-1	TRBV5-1	CASSLGGVEAFF	TGCGCCAGCAGCTTGGGAGGGGTTGAAGCTTTCTTT